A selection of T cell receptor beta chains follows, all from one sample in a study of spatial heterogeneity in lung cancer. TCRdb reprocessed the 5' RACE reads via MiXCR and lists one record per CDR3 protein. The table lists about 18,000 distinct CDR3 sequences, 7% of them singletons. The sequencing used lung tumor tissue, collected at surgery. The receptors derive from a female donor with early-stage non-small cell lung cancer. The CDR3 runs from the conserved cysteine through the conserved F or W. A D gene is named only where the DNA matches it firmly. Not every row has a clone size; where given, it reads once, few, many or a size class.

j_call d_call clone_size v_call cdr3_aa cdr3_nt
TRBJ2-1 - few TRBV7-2 CASSLAPLHEQFF TGTGCCAGCAGCTTAGCGCCCCTTCATGAGCAGTTCTTC
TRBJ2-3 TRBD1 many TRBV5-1 CAREDRGTDTQYF TGCGCCAGGGAGGACAGGGGAACAGATACGCAGTATTTT
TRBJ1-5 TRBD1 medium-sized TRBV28 CASSPPIGQGGQPQHF TGTGCCAGCAGTCCTCCTATCGGACAGGGGGGTCAGCCCCAGCATTTT
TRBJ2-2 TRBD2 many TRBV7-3 CASSFLAGEAGELFF TGTGCCAGCAGCTTTCTCGCGGGGGAAGCCGGGGAGCTGTTTTTT
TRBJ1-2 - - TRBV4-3 CASSQVVGSYGYTF TGCGCCAGCAGCCAAGTTGTAGGGAGCTATGGCTACACCTTC
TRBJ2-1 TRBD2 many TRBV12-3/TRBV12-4 CASSPLQRGGQEQFF TGTGCCAGCAGCCCGCTCCAGCGGGGGGGCCAGGAGCAGTTCTTC
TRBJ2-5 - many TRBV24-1 CATSARQGLQETQYF TGTGCCACCAGTGCCCGACAGGGACTCCAAGAGACCCAGTACTTC
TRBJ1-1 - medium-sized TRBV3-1 CASSLTQENTEAFF TGTGCCAGCAGCTTGACGCAGGAGAACACTGAAGCTTTCTTT
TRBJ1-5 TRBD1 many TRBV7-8 CASSARQGVGNQPQHF TGTGCCAGCAGCGCCCGACAGGGGGTTGGCAATCAGCCCCAGCATTTT
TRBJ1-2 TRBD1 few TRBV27 CASSLSPGQGHLSANYGYTF TGTGCCAGCAGTTTATCGCCGGGACAGGGTCACCTATCAGCTAACTATGGCTACACCTTC
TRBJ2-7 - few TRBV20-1 CSASPDRTPYEQYF TGCAGTGCTAGTCCCGACAGGACCCCCTACGAGCAGTACTTC
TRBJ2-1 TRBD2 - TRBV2 CASSEVAGGHEQFF TGTGCCAGCAGTGAGGTAGCGGGGGGGCACGAGCAGTTCTTC
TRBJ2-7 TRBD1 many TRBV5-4 CASSRGQKVYEQYF TGTGCCAGCAGCCGGGGACAGAAAGTTTACGAGCAGTACTTC
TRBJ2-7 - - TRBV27 CASRGQPREQYF TGTGCCAGCAGAGGGCAGCCACGCGAGCAGTACTTC
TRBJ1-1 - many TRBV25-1 CASSAPGSGTEAFF TGTGCCAGCAGCGCCCCCGGGTCCGGCACTGAAGCTTTCTTT
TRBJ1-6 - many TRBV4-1 CASSQGEGDLLHF TGCGCCAGCAGCCAAGGCGAAGGGGATCTCCTCCACTTT
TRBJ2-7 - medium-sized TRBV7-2 CASSLEAEHEQYF TGTGCCAGCAGCTTAGAAGCGGAACACGAGCAGTACTTC
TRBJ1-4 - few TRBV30 CAWKGTTTNEKLFF TGTGCCTGGAAGGGGACGACAACTAATGAAAAACTGTTTTTT
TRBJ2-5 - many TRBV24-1 CATSDSDRPKETQYF TGTGCCACCAGTGATTCGGACAGACCAAAAGAGACCCAGTACTTC
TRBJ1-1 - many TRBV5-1 CASSLVEVGGTEAFF TGCGCCAGCAGCTTGGTGGAGGTAGGAGGGACTGAAGCTTTCTTT
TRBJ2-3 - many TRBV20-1 CSARPTDTQYF TGCAGTGCTAGGCCCACAGATACGCAGTATTTT
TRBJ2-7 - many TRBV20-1 CSAAPSNLKGEQYF TGCAGTGCTGCTCCCTCCAATCTAAAGGGCGAGCAGTACTTC
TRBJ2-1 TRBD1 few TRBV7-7 CASSLALGQGDYNEQFF TGTGCCAGCAGCCTAGCCCTGGGACAGGGGGACTACAATGAGCAGTTCTTC
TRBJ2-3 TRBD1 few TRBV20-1 CSARDPGTGETDTQYF TGCAGTGCTAGGGACCCCGGGACAGGGGAAACGGATACGCAGTATTTT
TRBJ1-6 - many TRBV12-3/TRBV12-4 CASSSGSSYNSPLHF TGTGCCAGCAGTTCCGGTTCCTCCTATAATTCACCCCTCCACTTT
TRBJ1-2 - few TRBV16 CASSQSGGSHGYTF TGTGCCAGCAGCCAATCCGGGGGAAGCCATGGCTACACCTTC
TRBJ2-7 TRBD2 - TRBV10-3 CAIRTRLYEQYF TGTGCCATCCGGACTAGACTCTACGAGCAGTACTTC
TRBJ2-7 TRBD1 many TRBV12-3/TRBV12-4 CASSSRQGAAEQYF TGTGCCAGCAGTTCAAGACAGGGGGCAGCCGAGCAGTACTTC
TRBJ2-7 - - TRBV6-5 CASSPVSYTTKEQYF TGTGCCAGCAGTCCCGTAAGCTACACCACGAAAGAGCAGTACTTC
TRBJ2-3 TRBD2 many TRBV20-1 CSAGPGGPSDTQYF TGCAGTGCTGGACCGGGGGGGCCGTCAGATACGCAGTATTTT
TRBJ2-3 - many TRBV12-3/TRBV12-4 CASTSADTQYF TGTGCCAGCACCTCGGCGGATACGCAGTATTTT
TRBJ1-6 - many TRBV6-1 CASSERPKGPGANSPLHF TGTGCCAGCAGTGAAAGACCTAAGGGCCCCGGGGCCAATTCACCCCTCCACTTT
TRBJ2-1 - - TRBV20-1 CSSLGGNEQFF TGCAGCTCGCTGGGAGGAAATGAGCAGTTCTTC
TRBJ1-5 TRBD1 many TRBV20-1 CSASPGQRYSNQPQHF TGCAGTGCTAGTCCGGGACAGCGATATAGCAATCAGCCCCAGCATTTT
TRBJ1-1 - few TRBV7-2 CASSFGRQQEAFF TGTGCCAGCAGCTTTGGGCGCCAACAGGAAGCTTTCTTT
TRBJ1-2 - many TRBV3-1 CASSQDQGRGTSYTF TGTGCCAGCAGCCAAGATCAGGGGCGCGGAACGAGCTACACCTTC
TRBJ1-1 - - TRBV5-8 CASRWGDKDTEAFF TGTGCCAGCAGATGGGGGGATAAGGACACTGAAGCTTTCTTT
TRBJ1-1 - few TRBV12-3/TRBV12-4 CASSPQGGGTEAFF TGTGCCAGCAGTCCACAGGGAGGAGGGACTGAAGCTTTCTTT
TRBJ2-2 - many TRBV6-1 CASRGPANTGELFF TGTGCCAGCAGGGGACCTGCGAACACCGGGGAGCTGTTTTTT
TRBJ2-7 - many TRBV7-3 CASSYTGGGGWIF TGTGCCAGCAGCTACACCGGAGGGGGAGGGTGGATTTTC
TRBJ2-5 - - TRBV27 CASNRLGQETQYF TGTGCCAGCAATAGGTTAGGCCAAGAGACCCAGTACTTC
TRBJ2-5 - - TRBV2 CASGRAIGETQYF TGTGCCAGCGGGCGGGCTATAGGAGAGACCCAGTACTTC
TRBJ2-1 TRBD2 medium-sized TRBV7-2 CASSALAGGYVEQFF TGTGCCAGCAGCGCTTTAGCGGGGGGGTATGTTGAGCAGTTCTTC
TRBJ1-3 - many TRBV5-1 CASSYTEQGSGNTIYF TGCGCCAGCAGCTATACCGAACAGGGAAGTGGAAACACCATATATTTT
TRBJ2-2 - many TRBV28 CASSFGGFHQAGELFF TGTGCCAGCAGTTTTGGGGGGTTCCATCAGGCCGGGGAGCTGTTTTTT
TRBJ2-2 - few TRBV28 CASSLVLQMNTGELFF TGTGCCAGCAGTTTAGTTTTACAGATGAACACCGGGGAGCTGTTTTTT
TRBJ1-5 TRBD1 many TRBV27 CASSAGTVYQPQHF TGTGCCAGCAGTGCCGGGACAGTTTATCAGCCCCAGCATTTT
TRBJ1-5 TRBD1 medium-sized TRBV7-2 CASSFNRGKEPQHF TGTGCCAGCAGCTTCAACAGGGGTAAAGAGCCCCAGCATTTT
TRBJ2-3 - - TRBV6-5 CASSYASGEDTQYF TGTGCCAGCAGTTACGCGTCCGGGGAGGATACGCAGTATTTT